The 11 T cell receptor beta chains in this list originate from one sample, sequenced in a study of cytomegalovirus exposure and HLA in healthy donors. It was with 60 Vbeta and 13 Jbeta primers that the PCR ran. Assay used: immunoSEQ multiplex PCR; TCRdb lists only in-frame clones, some missing. The table has about 88,000 clones, approximately 90% seen once. Sequencing input: PBMCs. Receptor source: a man between 18 and 35 years old in good health and CMV-seronegative.

The chain joins TRBV7-2 to TRBJ1-2; 9 nucleotides match TRBD1. Germline loops: CDR1 SGHTA, CDR2 FQGNSA. Trimming took 5 bases from V and 4 from J; bases not matched to a gene: 8. CDR3 length: 15 residues. CDR3 sequence: CASSPNRGPTYGYTF. The DNA of the CDR3 is TGTGCCAGCAGCCCAAACAGGGGGCCTACCTATGGCTACACCTTC.

This clone was seen once. J is TRBJ2-2 and V is TRBV28; 10 bases fit TRBD2. Germline CDR1 and CDR2: MDHEN and SYDVKM. With 6 bases clipped from V and 1 base from J, the junction kept 14 bases outside the gene matches. This CDR3 has 19 residues. CDR3 sequence: CASSSPGLAMGGNTGELFF. In DNA form, the CDR3 reads TGTGCCAGCAGCTCGCCGGGACTAGCGATGGGGGGGAACACCGGGGAGCTGTTTTTT.

The chain links TRBV14 to TRBJ2-1; TRBD2 matches at 10 bases. Germline CDR1 SGHDN, CDR2 FVKESK. The CDR3 covers 18 residues. The junction had 17 bases not matched to a gene; V was cut back by 5 bases and J by 7 bases. The CDR3 region has the DNA TGTGCCAGCAGCGACATAGGGAGCGGGAGGGGAACTCGGAATGAGCAGTTCTTC. It yields the protein CASSDIGSGRGTRNEQFF.

This clone was observed once. This sequence joins TRBV19 and TRBJ2-7, with D perhaps matching TRBD2 (5 bases). This CDR3 comprises 14 residues. CDR1 and CDR2 from the germline V gene are LNHDA and SQIVND (reference sequence). Trimming cost V 5 bases and J 0 bases, with 11 bases left between them. CDR3 bases: TGTGCCAGTAGTTTTAGCGATCGCTCCTACGAGCAGTACTTC. The encoded protein is CASSFSDRSYEQYF. Variable domain in full (rest from reference TRBV19 and TRBJ2-7): DGGITQSPKYLFRKEGQNVTLSCEQNLNHDAMYWYRQDPGQGLRLIYYSQIVNDFQKGDIAEGYSVSREKKESFPLTVTSAQKNPTAFYLCASSFSDRSYEQYFGPGTRLTVT.

This clone was observed a handful of times. The chain links TRBV2 to TRBJ2-7; 8 bases align to TRBD1. The CDR3 spans 14 residues. Germline V CDR1 and CDR2: SNHLY, FYNNEI. V gave up 7 bases and J gave up 2 bases; unmatched junction bases: 7. The CDR3 DNA reads as TGTGCCAGCAAATCCCAGGGGGCGACCTACGAGCAGTACTTC. It yields the protein CASKSQGATYEQYF. The variable domain in full, with the rest retrieved from reference TRBV2 and TRBJ2-7, is EPEVTQTPSHQVTQMGQEVILRCVPISNHLYFYWYRQILGQKVEFLVSFYNNEISEKSEIFDDQFSVERPDGSNFTLKIRSTKLEDSAMYFCASKSQGATYEQYFGPGTRLTVT.

The CDR3 spells CSAHGAGTQYF. The DNA of the CDR3 is TGCAGTGCTCACGGAGCGGGGACGCAGTATTTT. The chain joins TRBV20-1 to TRBJ2-3, with TRBD2 matching 7 bases. The CDR3 has 11 residues. V dropped 5 bases and J dropped 9; count of bases not matched to a gene: 5. Per germline, CDR1 DFQATT and CDR2 SNEGSKA (reference sequence).

The chain employs TRBV4-3 and TRBJ2-5; D may be TRBD1 (6 bases). Gene TRBJ2-7 matches the end of the DNA better, so the J call may be wrong. Germline V gives CDR1 LGHNA, CDR2 YSLEER. The CDR3 runs 13 residues. The CDR3 nucleotides are TGCGCCAGCAGCCAAAACAGGGCCTACGAGCAGTACTTC. Its protein product is CASSQNRAYEQYF.

The rearrangement links TRBV5-8 to TRBJ1-1; D is possibly TRBD1 (5 bases). Per the germline V gene, CDR1 is SGHTS and CDR2 is YDEGEE. Trimming took 4 bases from V and 4 from J, leaving 20 bases between them. The CDR3 length is 16 residues. The DNA of the CDR3 is TGTGCCAGCAGCCAACTGACAGTCGAGGTGGTCACTGAAGCTTTCTTT. Translating gives CASSQLTVEVVTEAFF.

Comments on this clone: Germline and junction disagree at one end, which may indicate a read error. The CDR3 spells CSSSLGGAAGGPDTQYF. CDR3 DNA: TGTTCCAGCAGCTTAGGGGGAGCGGCGGGGGGGCCGGATACGCAGTATTTT. The rearrangement uses TRBV7-9 and TRBJ2-3, with 9 nucleotides matching TRBD2. The V gene's germline CDR1 is SEHNR and CDR2 FQNEAQ (reference sequence). The CDR3 loop spans 17 amino acids. The full variable domain, its missing parts supplied by reference TRBV7-9 and TRBJ2-3, is DTGVSQNPRHKITKRGQNVTFRCDPISEHNRLYWYRQTLGQGPEFLTYFQNEAQLEKSRLLSDRFSAERPKGSFSTLEIQRTEQGDSAMYLCSSSLGGAAGGPDTQYFGPGTRLTVL.

On this clone itself: At one boundary the junction diverges from the germline segment, which might be a read error. The rearrangement links TRBV28 to TRBJ2-7; 13 positions agree with TRBD2. CDR3 size: 16 residues. From germline, CDR1 is MDHEN and CDR2 SYDVKM. The CDR3 spells CASSSRTSGGDYGQYF. The CDR3 DNA follows: TGTGCCAGCAGTTCCAGGACTAGCGGGGGAGACTACGGGCAGTACTTC.

V is TRBV6-1 and J is TRBJ1-1; perhaps TRBD1 as D (5 bases). The V end lost 5 bases, the J end lost 0 bases, and 13 bases lay between the germline ends. CDR3 length: 15 residues. CDR1 and CDR2 (germline): MNHNS, SASEGT. CDR3 DNA: TGTGCCAGCAGTAGGGGTGCGGGAATGAACACTGAAGCTTTCTTT. Amino acids: CASSRGAGMNTEAFF.